These 30 T cell receptor beta chains came from one sample sequenced in a study of OX40 agonist ivuxolimab in advanced cancers. TCRdb's copy holds only in-frame clones and misses some; the assay was immunoSEQ multiplex PCR. In the table there are tens of thousands of clones, 89% of which are singletons. Here the sequenced sample was CD4+ or CD8+ T cells sorted from blood, taken in a trial of the OX40 agonist ivuxolimab. These receptor sequences come from an adult with an advanced solid tumor such as melanoma, head and neck, liver or kidney cancer.

The genes are TRBV5-6 and TRBJ2-1, with TRBD1 identical over 12 bases. Looked up from germline, CDR1 is SGHDT and CDR2 is YYEEEE. CDR3 length: 17 residues. V lost 4 bases, J lost 1 base, and 6 bases stayed unmatched. The DNA for the CDR3 is TGTGCCAGCAGCCTGTGGGACAGGGGGCTGTCCTACAATGAGCAGTTCTTC. It is translated as CASSLWDRGLSYNEQFF.

This clone was seen only once. The V gene is TRBV28, the J gene TRBJ1-1; tentative D call: TRBD1 (6 bases). Germline assignment: CDR1 MDHEN and CDR2 SYDVKM. V gave up 5 bases and J gave up 2 bases, with 18 bases separating them. The CDR3 totals 16 residues. CDR3 in amino acids: CASSPTWTVINTEAFF. DNA for the CDR3: TGTGCCAGCAGTCCCACCTGGACAGTGATTAACACTGAAGCTTTCTTT.

The chain has TRBV19 and TRBJ2-2; TRBD2 matches 7 bases. CDR1 is LNHDA, CDR2 SQIVND, per germline (reference sequence). CDR3 size: 17 residues. V dropped 10 bases and J dropped 8; count of bases not matched to a gene: 22. CDR3 in amino acids: CATANWRSGTFLGELFF. The CDR3 region has the DNA TGTGCCACCGCTAATTGGAGGAGCGGGACTTTTCTAGGGGAGCTGTTTTTT.

This rearrangement joins TRBV7-9 to TRBJ2-7; D is perhaps TRBD2 (5 bases). The CDR3 sequence is 15 residues long. Trimming stripped 4 bases from V and 3 bases from J, with 16 bases between. Germline values: CDR1 SEHNR, CDR2 FQNEAQ (reference sequence). Written as DNA, the CDR3 is TGTGCCAGCAGCTCCCCCCTAGGTGACTACTACGAGCAGTACTTC. Protein sequence: CASSSPLGDYYEQYF.

The gene calls are TRBV4-2 and TRBJ2-3, with no clear D. Trimming took 1 base from V and 2 from J, leaving 10 bases between them. The CDR3 is 15 amino acids. CDR1 and CDR2 from the germline V gene are LGHNA and YNFKEQ. The CDR3 sequence is CASSQGAGPTDTQYF. Here the CDR3 DNA reads TGTGCCAGCAGCCAAGGCGCTGGCCCCACAGATACGCAGTATTTT.

This chain joins TRBV4-3 and TRBJ1-1; 7 bases are a match to TRBD1. V gave up 1 base and J gave up 4 bases; unmatched junction bases: 12. Germline CDR1 and CDR2: LGHNA and YSLEER. This CDR3 has 17 amino acids. The CDR3 protein is CASSQARGTAILTEAFF. The CDR3 DNA reads TGCGCCAGCAGCCAAGCCAGGGGGACAGCTATACTCACTGAAGCTTTCTTT.

This chain links TRBV7-9 with TRBJ1-1; no definite D call. The germline gives CDR1 SEHNR, CDR2 FQNEAQ (reference sequence). The CDR3 extends over 12 amino acids. With 3 bases removed from V and 2 bases from J, the gap between germline ends came to 4 bases. The CDR3 bases are TGTGCCAGCAGCTTCCTAAACACTGAAGCTTTCTTT. Protein product: CASSFLNTEAFF.

Comments on this clone: The sample holds other DNA sequences that translate to the same CDR3. The rearrangement uses TRBV2 and TRBJ1-5; weak D call: TRBD1 (6 bases). CDR1 and CDR2 from the germline V gene are SNHLY and FYNNEI. The CDR3 runs 13 residues. The V gene lost 7 bases and the J gene lost 4 bases, with 11 bases spanning the gap. CDR3 region: CASTGAENQPQHF. In DNA form, the CDR3 reads TGTGCCAGCACAGGGGCGGAAAATCAGCCCCAGCATTTT.

The chain links TRBV27 to TRBJ2-7; D remains unclear. The CDR3 has 13 residues. Germline lookup yields CDR1 MNHEY and CDR2 SMNVEV (reference sequence). V was clipped by 8 bases and J by 2 bases, with 13 bases between them. CDR3: CASSSSPTYEQYF. Written as DNA, the CDR3 is TGTGCCAGCTCTTCGAGTCCGACCTACGAGCAGTACTTC.

Only a few counts were recorded for this clone. The chain joins TRBV5-6 to TRBJ2-7, with D perhaps matching TRBD2 (5 bases). The V end was cut by 2 bases, the J end by 1 base, with 16 bases between. In germline, CDR1 is SGHDT, CDR2 YYEEEE. This CDR3 is built from 16 residues. The CDR3 loop is CASSFMLSVASYEQYF. In DNA, the CDR3 is TGTGCCAGCAGCTTTATGCTTAGCGTCGCGTCCTACGAGCAGTACTTC.

This chain links TRBV2 with TRBJ1-1, with TRBD1 as a possible D gene (6 bases). CDR3 size: 14 residues. V was cut by 2 bases and J by 4 bases, with 11 bases left in between. Germline assignment: CDR1 SNHLY and CDR2 FYNNEI. CDR3 region: CASSETRGGTEAFF. The DNA of the CDR3 is TGTGCCAGCAGTGAAACAAGGGGGGGCACTGAAGCTTTCTTT.

This clone was seen a few times. The chain recombines TRBV4-3 with TRBJ1-2; D perhaps matches TRBD1 (5 bases). V was shortened by 3 bases and J by 4 bases, with 12 bases between the two germline ends. This CDR3 region has 14 residues. Germline loops: CDR1 LGHNA, CDR2 YSLEER. CDR3 sequence (DNA): TGCGCCAGCAGCCACCAGGGTCAAATCTATGGCTACACCTTC. Amino acid sequence: CASSHQGQIYGYTF.

The chain links TRBV4-2 to TRBJ2-1; D might be TRBD1 (5 bases). The CDR3 runs 15 residues. CDR1 LGHNA and CDR2 YNFKEQ come from the germline V gene. Trimming took off 6 bases at V and 2 bases at J, with 14 bases between the two ends. CDR3 amino acids: CASRATGFTYNEQFF. The CDR3 region has the DNA TGTGCCAGCAGGGCAACAGGTTTTACCTACAATGAGCAGTTCTTC.

This chain joins TRBV7-9 and TRBJ2-5, with TRBD2 matching 8 bases. The germline V gene encodes CDR1 SEHNR and CDR2 FQNEAQ (reference sequence). The V and J ends lost 5 bases and 8 bases, in that order; junction bases with no gene match: 19. The CDR3 consists of 17 residues. The CDR3 spells CASSGLASFVGGDTQYF. As DNA, the CDR3 is TGTGCCAGCAGCGGACTAGCATCTTTCGTCGGGGGAGACACCCAGTACTTC.

The rearrangement joins TRBV7-2 to TRBJ1-6, with 7 bases lining up with TRBD1. The CDR3 has 13 amino acids. Germline V gene data show CDR1 as SGHTA and CDR2 as FQGNSA. V shed 5 bases, J shed 7 bases, and the junction held 2 bases outside the gene matches. The CDR3: CASSATGNSPLHF. CDR3 bases: TGTGCCAGCAGCGCGACAGGGAATTCACCCCTCCACTTT.

The chain uses TRBV5-4 and TRBJ2-2; a possible D gene is TRBD2 (6 bases). Trimming cost V 0 bases and J 5 bases, with 14 bases left between them. The CDR3 contains 16 residues. Germline assignment: CDR1 SGHNT and CDR2 YYREEE (reference sequence). CDR3 coding DNA: TGTGCCAGCAGCTTGGGTTATCTGGGGGGTACCGGGGAGCTGTTTTTT. It is translated as CASSLGYLGGTGELFF.

J is TRBJ2-5 and V is TRBV11-1; D remains unclear. V shed 1 base and J shed 3 bases, with 15 bases lying between them. There are 16 residues in the CDR3. The germline V gene encodes CDR1 SGHAT and CDR2 FQDESV (reference sequence). For the CDR3, the DNA is TGTGCCAGCAGCTTAGGTCTTGCTCCCGAGGAAGAGACCCAGTACTTC. It is translated as CASSLGLAPEEETQYF.

The gene calls are TRBV30 and TRBJ2-7; 7 bases line up with TRBD2. V shed 2 bases, J shed 3 bases, and the junction held 4 bases outside the gene matches. CDR3 length: 13 residues. Germline V CDR1 and CDR2: GTSNPN, SVGIG (reference sequence). As DNA, the CDR3 is TGTGCCTGGAGTCGGGCGGGAGACTACGAGCAGTACTTC. Translated: CAWSRAGDYEQYF. Full variable domain (outside the CDR3, taken from reference TRBV30 and TRBJ2-7): SQTIHQWPATLVQPVGSPLSLECTVEGTSNPNLYWYRQAAGRGLQLLFYSVGIGQISSEVPQNLSASRPQDRQFILSSKKLLLSDSGFYLCAWSRAGDYEQYFGPGTRLTVT.

The chain links TRBV18 to TRBJ1-1; 10 nucleotides align to TRBD1. From germline, CDR1 is KGHSH and CDR2 LQKENI. The length of the CDR3 is 15 residues. The J segment lost 3 bases and the V segment lost 6 bases, leaving 7 bases of the junction unmatched. The CDR3 region is CASSTLGQGYTEAFF. DNA for the CDR3: TGTGCCAGCTCGACCTTGGGACAGGGGTACACTGAAGCTTTCTTT.

The rearrangement links TRBV5-6 to TRBJ2-5, with D possibly being TRBD1 (5 bases). The ends were cut back, 0 bases at V and 5 bases at J, with 11 bases in the middle. The CDR3 sequence is 14 residues long. Looked up from germline, CDR1 is SGHDT and CDR2 is YYEEEE. In nucleotides, the CDR3 is TGTGCCAGCAGCTTGGCAGGGTTTGGCGAGACCCAGTACTTC. As protein: CASSLAGFGETQYF.

The gene calls are TRBV5-4 and TRBJ2-3; D unclear. This CDR3 contains 14 residues. V was shortened by 9 bases and J by 0 bases, with 14 bases between the two germline ends. Germline CDR1 reads SGHNT; CDR2 reads YYREEE (reference sequence). The CDR3 nucleotides are TGTGCCACCCGCGGAGACTTCAGCACAGATACGCAGTATTTT. Its translation: CATRGDFSTDTQYF.

V and J are TRBV4-3 and TRBJ1-5; unclear D gene. Trimming cost V 0 bases and J 4 bases, with 7 bases left between them. This CDR3 has 14 amino acids. Germline V lookup: CDR1 LGHNA, CDR2 YSLEER. CDR3 bases: TGCGCCAGCAGCCAAGACAGGAGAAATCAGCCCCAGCATTTT. Translated, it gives CASSQDRRNQPQHF.

The J gene is TRBJ2-6, the V gene TRBV6-5; TRBD2 might be the D (5 bases). Germline CDR1 MNHEY, CDR2 SVGAGI. This CDR3 spans 14 amino acids. Trimming left V 5 bases short and J 2 bases short, with 7 bases between. CDR3 amino acids: CASSERAGANVLTF. The CDR3 nucleotides are TGTGCCAGCAGTGAGAGGGCTGGGGCCAACGTCCTGACTTTC.

The chain joins TRBV5-1 to TRBJ2-1; TRBD1 might be the D (6 bases). The CDR3 has 15 amino acids. Germline-derived CDR1 and CDR2 are SGHRS and YFSETQ. V was trimmed by 4 bases and J by 6 bases, leaving 17 bases between them. CDR3 bases: TGCGCCAGCAGCCCTATGGCAGGGGCCCTCAATGAGCAGTTCTTC. Its protein is CASSPMAGALNEQFF.

J is TRBJ2-1 and V is TRBV9, with TRBD1 identical over 7 bases. Germline V CDR1 and CDR2: SGDLS, YYNGEE. Trimming at V came to 4 bases and at J to 7 bases, leaving 8 bases not matched to a gene. The CDR3 spans 14 residues. CDR3 bases: TGTGCCAGCAGCCCCCGGACAGGAGATAATGAGCAGTTCTTC. Translated, it gives CASSPRTGDNEQFF.

The chain carries TRBV6-5 and TRBJ2-2; possible D gene TRBD2, 5 bases. V gave up 7 bases and J gave up 1 base, with 7 bases separating them. The germline gives CDR1 MNHEY, CDR2 SVGAGI. This CDR3 region has 13 residues. The CDR3 sequence is CASMRENTGELFF. The CDR3, as DNA: TGTGCCAGCATGAGGGAGAACACCGGGGAGCTGTTTTTT.

CDR3 sequence reads: CASSFQQSDYNEQFF. The CDR3, as DNA: TGTGCCAGCAGCTTTCAACAGTCCGACTACAATGAGCAGTTCTTC. This chain connects TRBV5-8 to TRBJ2-1; D not certain. The germline V and J ends were trimmed by 2 bases and 3 bases, with 12 bases remaining between them. Germline V gene lookup returns CDR1 SGHTS and CDR2 YDEGEE. The CDR3 runs to 15 residues. The complete variable domain, with remaining parts taken from reference TRBV5-8 and TRBJ2-1, reads EAGVTQSPTHLIKTRGQQATLRCSPISGHTSVYWYQQALGLGLQFLLWYDEGEERNRGNFPPRFSGRQFPNYSSELNVNALELEDSALYLCASSFQQSDYNEQFFGPGTRLTVL.

The chain recombines TRBV7-9 with TRBJ2-5; D remains ambiguous. V was cut by 5 bases and J by 2 bases, with 9 bases left in between. The V gene's germline CDR1 is SEHNR and CDR2 FQNEAQ (reference sequence). CDR3 size: 13 residues. CDR3: CASSPGPQETQYF. As DNA, the CDR3 is TGTGCCAGCAGCCCGGGTCCTCAAGAGACCCAGTACTTC.

The table lists this clone with a few counts. The chain uses TRBV6-1 and TRBJ2-7; 13 nucleotides line up with TRBD2. V lost 6 bases, J lost 2 bases, and 4 bases stayed unmatched. The germline CDR1 and CDR2 sequences are MNHNS and SASEGT. This CDR3 contains 15 residues. CDR3 protein: CASRGLAGPTYEQYF. The CDR3 DNA follows: TGTGCCAGCAGGGGACTAGCGGGGCCAACCTACGAGCAGTACTTC.

The J gene is TRBJ1-5, the V gene TRBV27; D is possibly TRBD1 (6 bases). CDR3 size: 16 residues. Germline V gene sequence: CDR1 MNHEY, CDR2 SMNVEV (reference sequence). V shed 4 bases and J shed 2 bases, with 15 bases lying between them. The CDR3 is CASSSDNRVGNQPQHF. CDR3 nucleotide sequence: TGTGCCAGCAGTTCGGACAACAGGGTCGGCAATCAGCCCCAGCATTTT.